These T cell receptor beta chains were read from a single sample in a study of Ad26.COV2.S vaccination and SARS-CoV-2 variants. Profiling relied on immunoSEQ multiplex PCR, and the TCRdb table lists in-frame clones only, not all of them. The sample consists of about 350,000 clones, around 89% of them appearing once. The sample was peripheral blood, taken in a trial of Ad26.COV2.S vaccine versus placebo. The receptors stem from a person between 18 and 65 years old who received the Ad26.COV2.S COVID-19 vaccine or a placebo. CDR3s leave out the opening cysteine and the closing phenylalanine or tryptophan. D genes are given only for firm matches.

>TRBV13|-|TRBJ2-7
ASSWSGTQARHEQY
>TRBV9|-|TRBJ2-2
ASSVRLVSGELF
>TRBV5-1|-|TRBJ1-1
ASSLTPLNTEAF
>TRBV6-5|-|TRBJ2-5
ASSYLDTKETQY
>TRBV12-3/TRBV12-4|-|TRBJ1-2
ASNINGNYGYT
>TRBV6-1|-|TRBJ1-1
ASSELGYGTEAF
>TRBV28|TRBD2|TRBJ2-2
ASSLDRFEREYTGELF
>TRBV20-1|TRBD2|TRBJ2-1
SASGLAEQF
>TRBV6-5|-|TRBJ1-1
ASRPDGENTEAF
>TRBV19|-|TRBJ2-1
ATKSGGSSYNEQF
>TRBV9|TRBD2|TRBJ2-3
ASSVTPAGGALGTQY
>TRBV6-5|TRBD2|TRBJ2-2
ASSSQGLAGTGELF
>TRBV7-9|-|TRBJ1-2
ASSLEVDGQLDYGYT
>TRBV5-5|TRBD2|TRBJ2-1
ASRPGSPAGGPIGNEQF
>TRBV5-5|-|TRBJ2-7
ASSFDRTYEQY
>TRBV4-1|-|TRBJ2-3
ASSQDPGDTQY
>TRBV19|TRBD1|TRBJ1-1
ASSTTGATEAF
>TRBV12-3/TRBV12-4|-|TRBJ2-7
ASSSNRPYEQY
>TRBV7-9|TRBD2|TRBJ2-1
ASSSVRGLAGRDEQF
>TRBV7-2|TRBD2|TRBJ2-7
ASSLTMTSAFREQY
>TRBV7-9|-|TRBJ1-1
ASSLSTEAF
>TRBV10-3|-|TRBJ2-2
AISEGDTGELF
>TRBV9|TRBD1|TRBJ1-2
ASRDRVHGYT
>TRBV28|TRBD2|TRBJ2-7
ASSSRGVYEQY
>TRBV5-5|-|TRBJ2-1
ASSFPGRGGEDEQF